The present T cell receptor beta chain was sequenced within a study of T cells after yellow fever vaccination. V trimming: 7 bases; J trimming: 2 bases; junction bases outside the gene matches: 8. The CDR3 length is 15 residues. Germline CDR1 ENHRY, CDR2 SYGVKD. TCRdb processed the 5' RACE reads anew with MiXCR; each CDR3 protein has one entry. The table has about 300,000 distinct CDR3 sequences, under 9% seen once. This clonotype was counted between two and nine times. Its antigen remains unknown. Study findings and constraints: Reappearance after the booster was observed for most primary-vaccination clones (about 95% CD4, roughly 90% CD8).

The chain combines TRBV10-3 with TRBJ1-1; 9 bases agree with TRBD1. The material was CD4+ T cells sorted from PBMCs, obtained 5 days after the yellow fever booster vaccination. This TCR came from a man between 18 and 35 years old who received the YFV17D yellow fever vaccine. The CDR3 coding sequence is TGTGCCATCATGGACAGGGGAAGAACCAACACTGAAGCTTTCTTT. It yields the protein CAIMDRGRTNTEAFF.